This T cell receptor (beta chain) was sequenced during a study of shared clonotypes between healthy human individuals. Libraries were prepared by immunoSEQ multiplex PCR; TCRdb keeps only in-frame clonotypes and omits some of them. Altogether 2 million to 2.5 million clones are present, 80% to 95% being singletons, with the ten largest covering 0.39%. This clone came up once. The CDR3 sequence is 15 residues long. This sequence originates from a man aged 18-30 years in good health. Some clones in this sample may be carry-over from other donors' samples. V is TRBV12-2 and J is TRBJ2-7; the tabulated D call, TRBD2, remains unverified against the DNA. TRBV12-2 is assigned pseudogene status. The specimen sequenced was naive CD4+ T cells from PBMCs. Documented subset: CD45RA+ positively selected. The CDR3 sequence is CASRFPSGDCYEQYF. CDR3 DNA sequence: TGTGCAAGTCGCTTTCCTAGCGGGGACTGCTACGAGCAGTACTTC.